The 17 T cell receptor beta chains presented below share a single source sample, sequenced in a study of PD-L1 blockade in urothelial cancer. Method: immunoSEQ multiplex PCR; TCRdb's copy keeps in-frame clones and lacks some. The data contain around 63,000 clones, 75% to 85% of them seen just once; the ten biggest clones take up 5.7%. Time point given: pretreatment peripheral blood. The material was PBMCs, obtained around atezolizumab (anti-PD-L1) treatment. The receptor set was obtained from a man aged 65 to 85 with urothelial cancer.

The genes are TRBV7-2 and TRBJ2-5; D perhaps matches TRBD1 (6 bases). The CDR3 has 15 amino acids. Trimming took off 5 bases at V and 3 bases at J, with 16 bases between the two ends. Per the germline V gene, CDR1 is SGHTA and CDR2 is FQGNSA. The CDR3 loop reads CASSPGADREETQYF. CDR3 sequence (DNA): TGTGCCAGCAGCCCCGGAGCGGACAGAGAAGAGACCCAGTACTTC.

The chain recombines TRBV11-1 with TRBJ2-2; D remains ambiguous. V was clipped by 1 base and J by 2 bases, with 5 bases between them. The germline V gene encodes CDR1 SGHAT and CDR2 FQDESV (reference sequence). CDR3 length: 14 residues. CDR3 nucleotide sequence: TGTGCCAGCAGCTTAGACAGAAACACCGGGGAGCTGTTTTTT. Its translation is CASSLDRNTGELFF. Variable domain in full (rest from reference TRBV11-1 and TRBJ2-2): EAEVAQSPRYKITEKSQAVAFWCDPISGHATLYWYRQILGQGPELLVQFQDESVVDDSQLPKDRFSAERLKGVDSTLKIQPAELGDSAMYLCASSLDRNTGELFFGEGSRLTVL.

This chain links TRBV5-8 with TRBJ1-1, with TRBD1 matching 9 bases. V dropped 2 bases and J dropped 5; count of bases not matched to a gene: 10. This CDR3 is 16 amino acids long. Germline V gives CDR1 SGHTS, CDR2 YDEGEE. The CDR3 loop reads CASSLIGTGTGTEAFF. As DNA, the CDR3 is TGTGCCAGCAGCTTAATCGGGACAGGGACGGGGACTGAAGCTTTCTTT.

The chain couples TRBV19 to TRBJ2-7; D is perhaps TRBD2 (5 bases). Per the germline V gene, CDR1 is LNHDA and CDR2 is SQIVND (reference sequence). This CDR3 spans 14 amino acids. V lost 5 bases and J lost 1, with 12 bases in between. CDR3 protein: CASSSREYSYEQYF. CDR3 nucleotide sequence: TGTGCCAGTAGTTCTAGGGAGTATTCCTACGAGCAGTACTTC.

This clone has only a few counts. V and J are TRBV9 and TRBJ2-5; 7 bases map to TRBD1. From germline, CDR1 is SGDLS and CDR2 YYNGEE. V lost 6 bases to trimming and J lost 2 bases; unmatched junction nucleotides: 7. The CDR3 is made up of 14 amino acids. The CDR3 DNA reads TGTGCCAGCAAAGACGGGACAGAACAAGAGACCCAGTACTTC. It translates to CASKDGTEQETQYF. The full variable domain, with the rest looked up from reference TRBV9 and TRBJ2-5, is DSGVTQTPKHLITATGQRVTLRCSPRSGDLSVYWYQQSLDQGLQFLIQYYNGEERAKGNILERFSAQQFPDLHSELNLSSLELGDSALYFCASKDGTEQETQYFGPGTRLLVL.

The V call is TRBV19, the J call TRBJ2-1; D is possibly TRBD2 (5 bases). Between the trimmed V and J ends, which lost 3 bases and 1 base, there was a span of 10 bases. Germline CDR1 is LNHDA and CDR2 is SQIVND (reference sequence). The CDR3 is 15 residues long. In DNA form, the CDR3 reads TGTGCCAGTAGTATTGAGGGAGTGTCCTACAATGAGCAGTTCTTC. It is translated as CASSIEGVSYNEQFF.

This rearrangement joins TRBV6-6 to TRBJ2-3; D not resolved. The germline CDR1 and CDR2 sequences are MNHNY and SVGAGI (reference sequence). Trimming pared 2 bases from V and 6 bases from J, leaving 9 bases between. The CDR3 loop spans 13 amino acids. The CDR3 reads CASSYPPRDTQYF. DNA of the CDR3: TGTGCCAGCAGTTACCCACCGCGGGATACGCAGTATTTT.

This clone was detected ten times or more. The rearrangement joins TRBV7-7 to TRBJ1-4; D is possibly TRBD1 (5 bases). Germline CDR1 and CDR2: SSHAT and FNYEAQ (reference sequence). CDR3 length equals 15 residues. V lost 2 bases to trimming and J lost 1 base, with 8 bases between them. CDR3 DNA: TGTGCCAGCAGCTTACTGGGGGGAACTAATGAAAAACTGTTTTTT. Its translation: CASSLLGGTNEKLFF. Based on the CDR3 plus reference TRBV7-7 and TRBJ1-4, the full variable domain is GAGVSQSPRYKVTKRGQDVTLRCDPISSHATLYWYQQALGQGPEFLTYFNYEAQPDKSGLPSDRFSAERPEGSISTLTIQRTEQRDSAMYRCASSLLGGTNEKLFFGSGTQLSVL.

This chain's CDR3 is CASSLRTGTANTGELFF. In nucleotides, the CDR3 is TGCGCCAGCAGCCTAAGAACCGGGACAGCGAACACCGGGGAGCTGTTTTTT. The genes are TRBV5-1 and TRBJ2-2; TRBD1 aligns across 7 bases. Looked up from germline, CDR1 is SGHRS and CDR2 is YFSETQ. The CDR3 is 17 residues long. J was trimmed by 0 bases and V by 4 bases; bases with no gene match: 9.

The chain couples TRBV5-1 to TRBJ1-1, with TRBD1 matching over 7 bases. The germline V gene has CDR1 SGHRS and CDR2 YFSETQ. The CDR3 totals 13 residues. V lost 3 bases to trimming and J lost 3 bases; unmatched junction nucleotides: 2. In nucleotides, the CDR3 is TGCGCCAGCAGCTATACAGGGGACACTGAAGCTTTCTTT. As protein: CASSYTGDTEAFF.

V is TRBV19 and J is TRBJ1-1, with D possibly being TRBD1 (6 bases). The germline gives CDR1 LNHDA, CDR2 SQIVND (reference sequence). The V end was cut by 3 bases, the J end by 1 base, with 12 bases between. The CDR3 sequence is 15 residues long. CDR3 residues: CASSISVGQNTEAFF. DNA for the CDR3: TGTGCCAGTAGTATTAGCGTGGGACAGAACACTGAAGCTTTCTTT.

This sequence joins TRBV2 and TRBJ1-2; 7 bases match TRBD1. The CDR3 has 15 amino acids. Germline loops: CDR1 SNHLY, CDR2 FYNNEI. Trimming took 3 bases from V and 4 from J; bases not matched to a gene: 8. Here the CDR3 reads CASSEAGTVTYGYTF. CDR3 in DNA: TGTGCCAGCAGTGAGGCCGGGACAGTAACCTATGGCTACACCTTC. The whole variable domain, filled in from reference TRBV2 and TRBJ1-2, reads EPEVTQTPSHQVTQMGQEVILRCVPISNHLYFYWYRQILGQKVEFLVSFYNNEISEKSEIFDDQFSVERPDGSNFTLKIRSTKLEDSAMYFCASSEAGTVTYGYTFGSGTRLTVV.

This clone was seen only a few times. This rearrangement joins TRBV7-2 to TRBJ2-7, with D tentatively TRBD2 (6 bases). The CDR3 is made up of 13 amino acids. In germline, CDR1 is SGHTA, CDR2 FQGNSA. Deletions cut 1 base from V and 3 bases from J, with 7 bases between. The CDR3 DNA reads as TGTGCCAGCAGCTTAGGCGGGAACTACGAGCAGTACTTC. It yields the protein CASSLGGNYEQYF.

This clone came up a few times. The V and J genes are TRBV2 and TRBJ2-5; TRBD1 aligns across 12 bases. CDR3 size: 14 residues. The V segment lost 6 bases and the J segment 5 bases; nucleotides outside the gene matches: 4. Germline V gene lookup returns CDR1 SNHLY and CDR2 FYNNEI. The CDR3 sequence is CASRTGTGGETQYF. The CDR3 DNA is TGTGCCAGCAGAACCGGGACAGGGGGCGAGACCCAGTACTTC.

CDR3 bases: TGTGCCAGCAGCATTCGGGCGGGAGGGCCCTCGAAGACAGATACGCAGTATTTT. Protein product: CASSIRAGGPSKTDTQYF. The J gene is TRBJ2-3, the V gene TRBV4-2, with 9 bases aligning to TRBD2. This CDR3 has 18 residues. V dropped 5 bases and J dropped 3; count of bases not matched to a gene: 15. Germline-derived CDR1 and CDR2 are LGHNA and YNFKEQ.

This clone appeared a few times. V and J are TRBV27 and TRBJ1-6; D unclear. The germline gives CDR1 MNHEY, CDR2 SMNVEV (reference sequence). The CDR3 spans 15 residues. The V gene lost 6 bases and the J gene lost 4 bases, with 13 bases spanning the gap. CDR3: CASSRTGRYNSPLHF. The CDR3 region has the DNA TGTGCCAGCAGCCGGACTGGGAGGTATAATTCACCCCTCCACTTT.

The rearrangement joins TRBV2 to TRBJ1-1, with 10 bases that match TRBD1. This CDR3 comprises 15 residues. Losses at the gene ends were 1 base for V and 4 bases for J; bases not matched to a gene: 3. The germline V gene has CDR1 SNHLY and CDR2 FYNNEI. The CDR3 loop reads CASSEGDRGTTEAFF. Here the CDR3 DNA reads TGTGCCAGCAGTGAAGGGGACAGGGGTACCACTGAAGCTTTCTTT.